This T cell receptor (beta chain) was identified in a study of T cells in Graves' hyperthyroidism and ophthalmopathy. Overall study: Prior to any treatment, at the point of initial diagnosis, peripheral blood was collected. Study-level points and caveats: From stable hyperthyroidism, ophthalmopathy was set apart by a 13 V-J model.

Of note for this clonotype: As yet, its antigen is unknown.

Template material for amplifying TCR beta CDR3 regions consisted of RNA transcripts. HTBI primers were employed in a first-round RT-PCR of the TCR CDR3. TCRdb itself ran the multiplex PCR reads through MiXCR, one entry per CDR3 protein. The sample consists of about 290,000 distinct CDR3 sequences, roughly a fifth of them appearing once. Germline CDR1 MNHEY, CDR2 SMNVEV (reference sequence). Unmatched junction bases numbered 11, after V lost 5 bases and J lost 13 bases. This CDR3 contains 14 residues. Among ophthalmopathy patients, the Clinical Activity Score reached at least 3, the NOSPECS grade reached at least 4, and duration remained under 3 months. Diagnosis rested on symptoms, serum thyroxine and TRAb, thyroid ultrasound, and orbital computed tomography.

This sequence was found in a man aged 50-59 years with Graves' ophthalmopathy. The sequenced material came from blood. The chain recombines TRBV27 with TRBJ1-6, with 7 bases that match TRBD1. The CDR3 DNA is TGTGCCAGCAGTAGCCGGGACAGACTATATCCCCTCCACTTT. Its protein product is CASSSRDRLYPLHF.